The clone carrying this T cell receptor (beta chain) was recorded a few times. From germline, CDR1 is SGHRS and CDR2 YFSETQ. V was cut by 3 bases and J by 1 base, with 10 bases left in between. This CDR3 has 15 residues. This specimen comes from a study of blood T cell repertoires in COVID-19. Participants' reported clinical history set cohort assignment. Cohort 3 donors counted as recovered after two negative PCRs, clearance, or resolved symptoms. Per the authors' pipeline: Amplification with reference gene primers provided the estimates of nucleated cell counts. Assay: immunoSEQ multiplex PCR; the TCRdb copy retains only in-frame clones and omits some. Clonal size and the V and J genes are those of that table, whereas D and trimming came from the DNA. The sample gives about 390,000 clones, 87% of which show up once; about 10% is in the top ten.

The clonotype originates from a woman in her 50s who had recovered from COVID-19. Sequencing was carried out using PBMCs or T cells enriched from blood (not recorded which). The gene calls are TRBV5-1 and TRBJ1-4; D is unclear. CDR3 amino acids: CASSSGGRTNEKLFF. The CDR3, as DNA: TGCGCCAGCAGCTCGGGAGGAAGAACTAATGAAAAACTGTTTTTT.